This T cell receptor (beta chain) was identified during a study of beta chain features in type 1 diabetes. The CDR3 is made up of 15 amino acids. Per germline, CDR1 MGHDK and CDR2 SYGVNS. The V gene end was trimmed by 0 bases and the J gene end by 8 bases; junction bases not matched to a gene: 6. Sequencing targeted expressed TCRB transcripts, as all isolated RNA had been reverse transcribed. Produced via immunoSEQ multiplex PCR; TCRdb's table is partial and in-frame only. The table lists 250,000 or so clones, about 71% of them singletons. The chain recombines TRBV25-1 with TRBJ2-1, with 8 bases fitting TRBD1. The TCR was taken from a man younger than 40 in good health. The sequenced material came from naive CD4+ T cells from blood. The CDR3 nucleotides read TGTGCCAGCAGTGAATATCAGGACAGGGTGGATGAGCAGTTCTTC. Protein: CASSEYQDRVDEQFF.